Described below is a single TCR beta chain sequence and its context. Germline values: CDR1 LGHDT, CDR2 YNNKEL (reference sequence). The CDR3 is made up of 16 amino acids. With 2 bases removed from V and 5 bases from J, the gap between germline ends came to 18 bases. The data are from a study of control samples from healthy donors and cancer patients. Repertoires were generated with immunoSEQ multiplex PCR, while TCRdb's copy carries only in-frame clones and drops some. The repertoire consists of around 82,000 clones, with approximately 91% occurring once and the leading ten covering 7.2%. The sequence was obtained from a man aged 45-65 years in good health. The chain has TRBV3-1 (or the pseudogene TRBV3-2) and TRBJ1-1; D ambiguous. Specimen: blood. The CDR3 reads CASSQRGPGLGTEAFF. CDR3 in DNA: TGTGCCAGCAGCCAACGTGGACCCGGGCTTGGGACTGAAGCTTTCTTT.